Below, 2 T cell receptor beta chains from the same sample are listed, as sequenced in a study of somatic mutations in cytotoxic T cells in rheumatoid arthritis. Some clones are missing from TCRdb's copy, which holds only in-frame ones; the method was immunoSEQ multiplex PCR. This sample has roughly 20,000 clones, with 74% found just once. Sequenced input: CD8+ T cells sorted from blood. These receptors were taken from a man in his 60s in good health.

The chain recombines TRBV18 with TRBJ2-2; weak D call: TRBD1 (5 bases). This CDR3 comprises 14 residues. Germline loops: CDR1 KGHSH, CDR2 LQKENI. The V gene lost 6 bases and the J gene lost 6 bases, with 14 bases spanning the gap. As DNA, the CDR3 is TGTGCCAGCTCGACAAGCAGGGTTTCCGGGGAGCTGTTTTTT. This sequence encodes CASSTSRVSGELFF.

This chain connects TRBV29-1 to TRBJ2-3; 10 nucleotides align to TRBD2. CDR3 length: 15 amino acids. Trimming cost V 4 bases and J 1 base; bases outside gene matches: 5. Germline V CDR1 and CDR2: SQVTM, ANQGSEA. The CDR3 DNA sequence: TGCAGCGTTGCGGGACTAGCGTTGGGCACAGATACGCAGTATTTT. Protein: CSVAGLALGTDTQYF.